Each of the 9 T cell receptor beta chains below was sequenced from the same sample in a study of blood T cell repertoires in COVID-19. The repertoire was sequenced with immunoSEQ multiplex PCR; TCRdb's copy has only in-frame clones and lacks some. Among roughly 360,000 clones, 70% to 85% were seen once, and the ten largest hold over 0.95%. Sequenced sample: peripheral blood. The receptors were gathered from a human donor with acute or convalescent COVID-19. The donor label of this sample is uncertain.

The chain employs TRBV6-5 and TRBJ1-3; D may be TRBD1 (6 bases). The CDR3 runs to 14 residues. V lost 6 bases, J lost 5 bases, and 14 bases lay in between. The germline gives CDR1 MNHEY, CDR2 SVGAGI. The CDR3 loop reads CASSPQGLRNTIYF. DNA for the CDR3: TGTGCCAGCAGCCCGCAGGGGCTACGAAACACCATATATTTT.

The rearrangement links TRBV1 to TRBJ2-7; no check of the table's D call, TRBD1, against the DNA was made. TRBV1 is shown as a pseudogene. The CDR3 is made up of 15 amino acids. The CDR3 loop is CTSSQLRQGTAEQYF. CDR3 bases: TGCACCAGCAGCCAACTAAGACAGGGGACGGCCGAGCAGTACTTC.

The rearrangement links TRBV19 to TRBJ1-1; TRBD1 might be the D (6 bases). The ends were cut back, 7 bases at V and 4 bases at J, with 19 bases in the middle. CDR1 is LNHDA, CDR2 SQIVND, per germline (reference sequence). This CDR3 spans 15 amino acids. CDR3: CASTQNWGGLTEAFF. The DNA of the CDR3 is TGTGCCAGTACCCAAAACTGGGGGGGGCTCACTGAAGCTTTCTTT.

The CDR3: CATPKAGTGVNGELFF. For the CDR3, the DNA is TGTGCCACCCCGAAGGCCGGGACAGGGGTAAACGGGGAGCTGTTTTTT. The chain has TRBV19 and TRBJ2-2; TRBD1 aligns across 10 bases. Germline V gene data show CDR1 as LNHDA and CDR2 as SQIVND (reference sequence). With 10 bases clipped from V and 7 bases from J, the junction kept 15 bases outside the gene matches. The CDR3 has 16 amino acids.

V and J are TRBV5-6 and TRBJ2-1, with D unclear. CDR1 and CDR2 from the germline V gene are SGHDT and YYEEEE. Deletions cut 2 bases from V and 3 bases from J, with 6 bases between. This CDR3 has 13 amino acids. In nucleotides, the CDR3 is TGTGCCAGCAGCTTACAGATCTACAATGAGCAGTTCTTC. Translating it yields CASSLQIYNEQFF.

The CDR3 sequence: CASSLRPGLAGGDTGELFF. Here the CDR3 DNA reads TGTGCCAGCAGCTTGCGACCGGGACTAGCGGGGGGGGACACCGGGGAGCTGTTTTTT. The chain is built from TRBV7-2 and TRBJ2-2, with 16 bases aligning to TRBD2. Germline values: CDR1 SGHTA, CDR2 FQGNSA. This CDR3 is 19 amino acids long. V trimming: 3 bases; J trimming: 3 bases; junction bases outside the gene matches: 7.

The chain combines TRBV10-2 with TRBJ2-5; TRBD1 might be the D (5 bases). This CDR3 spans 12 amino acids. The V end lost 6 bases, the J end lost 2 bases, and 7 bases lay between the germline ends. CDR1 WSHSY and CDR2 SAAADI come from the germline V gene. CDR3 DNA: TGCGCCAGCAGAAAGGGGCAAGAGACCCAGTACTTC. Amino acids: CASRKGQETQYF.

The genes are TRBV5-1 and TRBJ1-2; D is unclear. V gave up 4 bases and J gave up 0 bases, with 13 bases separating them. The V gene's germline CDR1 is SGHRS and CDR2 YFSETQ. This CDR3 region has 15 residues. The CDR3 sequence: CASSLQPLANYGYTF. CDR3 DNA: TGCGCCAGCAGCCTCCAGCCTCTAGCTAACTATGGCTACACCTTC.

The chain uses TRBV10-3 and TRBJ1-2, with TRBD1 as a possible D gene (6 bases). From germline, CDR1 is ENHRY and CDR2 SYGVKD. V gave up 4 bases and J gave up 7 bases, with 16 bases separating them. The CDR3 spans 14 residues. This CDR3 is CAISGSTGMGGYTF. Written as DNA, the CDR3 is TGTGCCATCAGTGGAAGTACAGGGATGGGTGGCTACACCTTC.